The T cell receptor (beta chain) described here comes from a study of cytomegalovirus exposure and HLA in healthy donors. Whole-study context: HLA-typed donors were the source of 83 million or so unique TCRs held in an early data release. Study observations and caveats: Near-uniform donor sequencing depth was presumed by presence/absence analyses. Later analysis reportedly placed an Asian-associated ancestry cluster below the roughly 690-donor mean in N-insertions. The authors later linked a missense DCLRE1C variant to TCR beta V- and J-gene trimming.

Researchers ran the PCR with 60 Vbeta and 13 Jbeta primers. Repertoires were generated with immunoSEQ multiplex PCR, while TCRdb's copy carries only in-frame clones and drops some. This sample contains 150,000 or so clones. About this clone: What it recognizes is unknown.

The V gene's germline CDR1 is SEHNR and CDR2 FQNEAQ (reference sequence). Unmatched junction bases numbered 11, after V lost 4 bases and J lost 4 bases. CDR3 length equals 16 residues. Sequencing input: PBMCs. The receptor's source is a woman between 50 and 59 years old in good health and CMV-seronegative. This chain joins TRBV7-9 and TRBJ2-3, with 7 positions matching TRBD2. The CDR3 spells CASSSLGLAEADTQYF. The CDR3, as DNA: TGTGCCAGCAGCTCGTTGGGGCTAGCGGAGGCAGATACGCAGTATTTT.